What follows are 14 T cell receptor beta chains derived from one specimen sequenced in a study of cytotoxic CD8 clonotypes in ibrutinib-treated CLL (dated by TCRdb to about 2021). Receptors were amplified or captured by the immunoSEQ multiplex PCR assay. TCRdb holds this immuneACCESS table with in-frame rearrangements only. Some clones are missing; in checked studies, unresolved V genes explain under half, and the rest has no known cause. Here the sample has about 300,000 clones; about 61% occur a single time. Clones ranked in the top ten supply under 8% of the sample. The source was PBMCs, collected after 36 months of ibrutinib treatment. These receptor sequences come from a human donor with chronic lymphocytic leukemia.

The CDR3 region has the DNA TGTGCCAGCAGTGAACAGGTCTCCGAAGAGACCCAGTACTTC. Translated, it gives CASSEQVSEETQYF. This chain connects TRBV2 to TRBJ2-5; D is undetermined. The CDR3 extends over 14 amino acids. From germline, CDR1 is SNHLY and CDR2 FYNNEI. Trimming took off 2 bases at V and 3 bases at J, with 10 bases between the two ends.

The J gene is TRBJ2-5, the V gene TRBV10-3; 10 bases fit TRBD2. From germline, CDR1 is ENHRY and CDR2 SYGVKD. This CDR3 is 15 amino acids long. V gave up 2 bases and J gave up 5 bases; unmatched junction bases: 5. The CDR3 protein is CAISELAGAAETQYF. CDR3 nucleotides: TGTGCCATCAGTGAGCTAGCGGGGGCTGCGGAGACCCAGTACTTC.

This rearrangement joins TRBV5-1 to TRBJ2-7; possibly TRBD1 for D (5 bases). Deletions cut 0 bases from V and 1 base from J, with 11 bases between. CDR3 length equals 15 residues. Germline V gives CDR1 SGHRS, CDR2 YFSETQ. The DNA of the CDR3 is TGCGCCAGCAGCTTGGCCTGGGGCCAGTCCTACGAGCAGTACTTC. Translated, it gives CASSLAWGQSYEQYF.

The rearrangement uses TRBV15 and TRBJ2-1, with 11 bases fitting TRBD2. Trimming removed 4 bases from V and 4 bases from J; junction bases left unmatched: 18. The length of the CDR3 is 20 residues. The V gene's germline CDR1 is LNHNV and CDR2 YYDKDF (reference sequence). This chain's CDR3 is CATSTLPPGLAGGNYNEQFF. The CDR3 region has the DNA TGTGCCACCAGCACGTTACCCCCGGGTCTAGCGGGAGGCAATTACAATGAGCAGTTCTTC.

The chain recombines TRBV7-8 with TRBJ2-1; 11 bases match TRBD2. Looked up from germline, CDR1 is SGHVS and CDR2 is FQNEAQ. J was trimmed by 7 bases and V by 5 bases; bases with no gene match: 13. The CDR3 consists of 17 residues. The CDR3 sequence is CASSTPLAGGPGNEQFF. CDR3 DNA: TGTGCCAGCAGCACACCCTTAGCGGGAGGGCCTGGGAATGAGCAGTTCTTC.

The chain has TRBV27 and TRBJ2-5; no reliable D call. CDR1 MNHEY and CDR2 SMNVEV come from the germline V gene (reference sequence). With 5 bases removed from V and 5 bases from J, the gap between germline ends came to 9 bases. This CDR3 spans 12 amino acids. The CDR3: CASSPLGETQYF. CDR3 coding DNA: TGTGCCAGCAGTCCCCTCGGGGAGACCCAGTACTTC.

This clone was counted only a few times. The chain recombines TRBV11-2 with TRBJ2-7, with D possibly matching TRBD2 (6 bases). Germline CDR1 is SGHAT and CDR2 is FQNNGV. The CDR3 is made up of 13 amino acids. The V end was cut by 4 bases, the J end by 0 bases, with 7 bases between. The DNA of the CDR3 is TGTGCCAGCAGCTGGGACTTCTCCTACGAGCAGTACTTC. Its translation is CASSWDFSYEQYF. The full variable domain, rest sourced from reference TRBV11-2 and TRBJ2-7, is EAGVAQSPRYKIIEKRQSVAFWCNPISGHATLYWYQQILGQGPKLLIQFQNNGVVDDSQLPKDRFSAERLKGVDSTLKIQPAKLEDSAVYLCASSWDFSYEQYFGPGTRLTVT.

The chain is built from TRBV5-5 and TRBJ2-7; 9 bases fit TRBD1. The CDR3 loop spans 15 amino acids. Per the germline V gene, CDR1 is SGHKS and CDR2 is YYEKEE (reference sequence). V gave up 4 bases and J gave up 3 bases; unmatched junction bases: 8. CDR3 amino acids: CASSITRDRVYEQYF. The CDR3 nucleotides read TGTGCCAGCAGCATTACTAGGGACAGGGTCTACGAGCAGTACTTC.

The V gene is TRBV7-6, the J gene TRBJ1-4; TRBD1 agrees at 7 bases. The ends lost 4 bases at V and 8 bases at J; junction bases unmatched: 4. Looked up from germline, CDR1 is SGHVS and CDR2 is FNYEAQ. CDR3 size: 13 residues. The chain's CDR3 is CASSSTGPEKLFF. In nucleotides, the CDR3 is TGTGCCAGCAGCTCGACAGGGCCAGAAAAACTGTTTTTT.

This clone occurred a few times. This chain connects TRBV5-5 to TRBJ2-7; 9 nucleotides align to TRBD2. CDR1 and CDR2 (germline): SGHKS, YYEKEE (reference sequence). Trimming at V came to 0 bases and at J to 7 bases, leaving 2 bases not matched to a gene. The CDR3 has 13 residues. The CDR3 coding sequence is TGTGCCAGCAGCTTGGTTCTAGCGGGAGAGCAGTACTTC. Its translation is CASSLVLAGEQYF. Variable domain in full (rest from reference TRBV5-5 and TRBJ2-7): DAGVTQSPTHLIKTRGQQVTLRCSPISGHKSVSWYQQVLGQGPQFIFQYYEKEERGRGNFPDRFSARQFPNYSSELNVNALLLGDSALYLCASSLVLAGEQYFGPGTRLTVT.

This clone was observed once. The CDR3 loop reads CASSFAGRATDTQYF. The CDR3 bases are TGCGCCAGCAGCTTTGCTGGGCGGGCCACAGATACGCAGTATTTT. V and J are TRBV5-1 and TRBJ2-3; the D gene is possibly TRBD2 (5 bases). Germline V gene lookup returns CDR1 SGHRS and CDR2 YFSETQ. V lost 2 bases to trimming and J lost 2 bases, with 12 bases between them. The CDR3 covers 15 residues.

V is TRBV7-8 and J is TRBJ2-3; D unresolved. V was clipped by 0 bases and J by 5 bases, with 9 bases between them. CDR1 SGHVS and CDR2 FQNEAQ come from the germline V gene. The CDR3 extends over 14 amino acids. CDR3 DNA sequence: TGTGCCAGCAGCTTAGCGCAGACGAAAGATACGCAGTATTTT. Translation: CASSLAQTKDTQYF.

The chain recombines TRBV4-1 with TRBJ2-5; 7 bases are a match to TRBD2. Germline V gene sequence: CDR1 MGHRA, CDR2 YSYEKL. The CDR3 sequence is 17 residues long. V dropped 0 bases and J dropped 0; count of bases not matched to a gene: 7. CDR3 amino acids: CASSQEWRAGDQETQYF. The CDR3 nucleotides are TGCGCCAGCAGCCAAGAATGGAGGGCGGGAGACCAAGAGACCCAGTACTTC.

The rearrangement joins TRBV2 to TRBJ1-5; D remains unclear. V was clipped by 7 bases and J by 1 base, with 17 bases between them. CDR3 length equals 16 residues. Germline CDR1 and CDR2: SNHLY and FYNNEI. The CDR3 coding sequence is TGTGCCAGCACCCAAGTGGGCTTCTGGAGCAATCAGCCCCAGCATTTT. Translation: CASTQVGFWSNQPQHF. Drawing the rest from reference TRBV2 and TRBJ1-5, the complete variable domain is EPEVTQTPSHQVTQMGQEVILRCVPISNHLYFYWYRQILGQKVEFLVSFYNNEISEKSEIFDDQFSVERPDGSNFTLKIRSTKLEDSAMYFCASTQVGFWSNQPQHFGDGTRLSIL.